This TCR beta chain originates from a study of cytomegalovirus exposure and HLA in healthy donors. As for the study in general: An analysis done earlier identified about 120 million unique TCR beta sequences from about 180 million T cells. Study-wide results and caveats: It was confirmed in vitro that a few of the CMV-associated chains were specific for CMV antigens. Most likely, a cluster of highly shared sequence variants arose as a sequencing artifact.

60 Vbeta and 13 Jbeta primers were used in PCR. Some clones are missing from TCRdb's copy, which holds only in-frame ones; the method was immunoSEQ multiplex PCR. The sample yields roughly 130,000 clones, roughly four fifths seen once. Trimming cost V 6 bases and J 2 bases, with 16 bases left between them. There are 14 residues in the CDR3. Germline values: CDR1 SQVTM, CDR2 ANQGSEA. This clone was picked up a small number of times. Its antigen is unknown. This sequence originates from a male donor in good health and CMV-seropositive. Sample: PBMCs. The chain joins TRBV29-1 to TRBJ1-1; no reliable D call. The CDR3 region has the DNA TGCAGCGTCGCCACCCTAGACGGAAACACTGAAGCTTTCTTT. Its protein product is CSVATLDGNTEAFF. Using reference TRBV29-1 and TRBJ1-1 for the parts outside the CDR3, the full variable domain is SAVISQKPSRDICQRGTSLTIQCQVDSQVTMMFWYRQQPGQSLTLIATANQGSEATYESGFVIDKFPISRPNLTFSTLTVSNMSPEDSSIYLCSVATLDGNTEAFFGQGTRLTVV.